This note documents a single T cell receptor (beta chain) sequence. This clonotype was recorded a few times. The antigen this receptor binds is unknown. Per-base qualities were not stored, and no clone one base away is much larger. These data are taken from a study of T-cell memory formation after mild COVID-19 (dated by TCRdb to the early 2020s). Notes on the research overall: Most TCR sequence clusters were specific to one of the two donors. In a couple of donors, T-cell clones that expanded and contracted after mild COVID-19 were followed by sequencing TCRalpha and TCRbeta repertoires longitudinally. The cohort was made up of two young adult volunteers, one female and one male, who were previously healthy. General conclusions and limits of the study: Some responding clones were detected in pre-infection memory, suggesting pre-existing cross-reactive memory T cells joined the SARS-CoV-2 response. The second-wave clones that peaked on day 37 were not confirmed to be SARS-CoV-2 specific. Clones that contracted from day 15 to 85 showed balanced CD4/CD8 phenotypes, whereas a second wave of clones that expanded from day 15 to 37 leaned towards CD4+. The study included only a couple of mild cases, and larger cohorts that include severe cases with pre-infection samples were judged to be necessary. Contracting CD4+ clones appeared mostly in the CM and EM memory subsets, whereas CD8+ clones were enriched in EMRA.

Ficoll-Paque density gradient centrifugation was the method used to isolate PBMCs. CDR1 DFQATT and CDR2 SNEGSKA were looked up in the germline V gene (reference sequence). V is clipped by 6 bases and J by 5 bases, and the sequence between their germline boundaries is 10 bases long. Measured from the cysteine to the phenylalanine, the CDR3 is 11 residues long. The sequence is cut down to CDR3 DNA, 33 bases in frame from base 1. The sequencing machine was an Illumina NovaSeq 6000. TCRalpha and TCRbeta cDNA libraries were constructed by 5'RACE with constant-segment primers, with sample barcodes and unique molecular identifiers being introduced. RNA was extracted from every sample with Trizol reagent. Amplification of the libraries took two PCR steps, and the second step added a second sample barcode plus Illumina TruSeq adapters. Sequencing of the libraries was done on an Illumina NovaSeq, producing 2 x 150 bp paired-end reads. The paper's data handling went like this. Demultiplexing of reads and collapsing into UMI-guided consensus sequences were performed with migec v1.2.7. Using mixcr v2.1.11, UMI consensuses were aligned to TRA and TRB V and J templates and then assembled into clonotypes. A clonotype was counted as expanded or contracted only when both edgeR and NoisET called the clonotype significant, with the noise models trained on biological replicates. edgeR calls used a false discovery rate-adjusted p below 0.01 and a log2 fold-change threshold of 1. PCA with hierarchical clustering of max-normalized trajectories of the 1000 most abundant clonotypes was used as exploratory dynamics analysis. Separately sequenced CD4+ and CD8+ repertoires were used to assign a CD4 or CD8 phenotype to each responding clone. Starting from the raw public reads, TCRdb applied fastp trimming at Q25, assembled clones with MiXCR and retained in-frame beta chains. Rows with a matching CDR3 protein are joined into one entry that keeps the most common DNA and genes. The V and J calls and clone size come from TCRdb's table, not from the authors' own analysis. The table for this sample lists about 340,000 distinct CDR3 sequences; 10% to 15% of them were counted only once. The ten most abundant clones make up 20% to 25% of the sample.

The receptor chain draws on TRBV20-1 and TRBJ1-1; the D gene is possibly TRBD1, with 5 bases matching. The sequencing sample was made of PBMCs or a T cell subset sorted from them (not recorded which). This sequence was found in a man aged 18 to 35 who had mild COVID-19 (a few samples of this study predate the infection). The sample titles of this study are shuffled in the database, so cell type and time point are left out; the donor was told from shared clones. The DNA sequence reads TGCAGTGCATATCAGGGTACTGAAGCTTTCTTT. Translation gives CSAYQGTEAFF.